This T cell receptor (beta chain) derives from a study of CD8+ T cells in alopecia areata. Study outcomes and limitations: Lesional scalp, especially alopecia totalis/universalis, showed higher clonality than normal scalp.

V gave up 6 bases and J gave up 4 bases, with 12 bases separating them. Germline-derived CDR1 and CDR2 are MNHEY and SVGAGI. CDR3 size: 13 residues. Sorting separated CD4+ and CD8+ T cells out of PBMCs. Reverse transcription of extracted RNA yielded cDNA, which provided the sequencing template. The table came from immunoSEQ multiplex PCR; TCRdb's copy has only in-frame clones and leaves some out. Of 110,000 or so clones listed, roughly 59% are singletons. Of note for this clone: As yet, its antigen is unknown.

The material sequenced was CD8+ T cells sorted from blood. This sequence was found in a human donor in good health. This rearrangement joins TRBV6-5 to TRBJ1-1, with a weak D call TRBD1 (5 bases). The DNA of the CDR3 is TGTGCCAGCAGCCTCGGGGGAACCACTGAAGCTTTCTTT. Translating gives CASSLGGTTEAFF.